The rows below give T cell receptor beta chains drawn from one sample of a study of T cell repertoires in cytomegalovirus infection. These receptors' targets are unknown. TCRdb re-analysed the reads in MiXCR, keeping a single row per CDR3 protein. The sample carries 650,000 to 850,000 distinct CDR3 sequences, 25% to 30% recorded once. This specimen was cultured CD8+ T cells from PBMCs, taken from culture after CMV antigen stimulation. The receptors come from a human donor in good health (CMV status not recorded). Some clones in this sample may be carry-over from other donors' samples. The CDR3 runs from the conserved cysteine through the conserved F or W. A D gene is named only where the DNA matches it firmly. Clone size is given for some rows only: seen once, a few or many times, or a class if the clone is expanded.

d_call: .; clone_size: many; v_call: TRBV7-9; j_call: TRBJ1-2; cdr3_aa: CASSYPINIPPGYGYTF; cdr3_nt: TGTGCCAGCAGCTATCCTATCAACATCCCCCCGGGCTATGGCTACACCTTC
d_call: .; clone_size: .; v_call: TRBV18; j_call: TRBJ1-1; cdr3_aa: CASSLYARTEAFF; cdr3_nt: TGTGCCAGCTCACTCTACGCGAGGACTGAAGCTTTCTTT
d_call: .; clone_size: .; v_call: TRBV12-3/TRBV12-4; j_call: TRBJ2-2; cdr3_aa: CASSLPRGGNTGELFF; cdr3_nt: TGTGCCAGCAGTTTACCCAGAGGGGGGAACACCGGGGAGCTGTTTTTT
d_call: .; clone_size: .; v_call: TRBV14; j_call: TRBJ1-1; cdr3_aa: CASSQDPGSPMNTEAFF; cdr3_nt: TGTGCCAGCAGCCAAGATCCTGGGTCACCTATGAACACTGAAGCTTTCTTT
d_call: .; clone_size: few; v_call: TRBV2; j_call: TRBJ2-1; cdr3_aa: CGCLTRNEQFF; cdr3_nt: TGTGGGTGCCTCACTCGGAATGAGCAGTTCTTC
d_call: .; clone_size: .; v_call: TRBV7-6; j_call: TRBJ1-2; cdr3_aa: CASSPPSDYGYTF; cdr3_nt: TGTGCCAGCAGCCCGCCTTCGGACTATGGCTACACCTTC
d_call: .; clone_size: .; v_call: TRBV29-1; j_call: TRBJ1-4; cdr3_aa: CSVVANSGEKLFF; cdr3_nt: TGCAGCGTCGTCGCAAATAGCGGTGAAAAACTGTTTTTT
d_call: TRBD2; clone_size: .; v_call: TRBV4-1; j_call: TRBJ2-1; cdr3_aa: CASSQNSGGANEQFF; cdr3_nt: TGCGCCAGCAGCCAAAATAGCGGGGGGGCAAATGAGCAGTTCTTC
d_call: .; clone_size: few; v_call: TRBV12-3/TRBV12-4; j_call: TRBJ1-2; cdr3_aa: CASSLTPWDGYTF; cdr3_nt: TGTGCCAGCAGTTTAACCCCTTGGGATGGCTACACCTTC
d_call: .; clone_size: .; v_call: TRBV28; j_call: TRBJ2-3; cdr3_aa: CASSSGYLRTDTQYF; cdr3_nt: TGTGCCAGCAGTTCCGGTTACCTACGCACAGATACGCAGTATTTT
d_call: .; clone_size: many; v_call: TRBV4-1; j_call: TRBJ2-5; cdr3_aa: CASSQEAWTQETQYF; cdr3_nt: TGCGCCAGCAGCCAAGAGGCGTGGACTCAAGAGACCCAGTACTTC
d_call: .; clone_size: few; v_call: TRBV6-8; j_call: TRBJ1-2; cdr3_aa: CASSYATPGTYGYTF; cdr3_nt: TGTGCCAGCAGTTACGCCACCCCGGGCACCTATGGCTATACCTTC
d_call: .; clone_size: many; v_call: TRBV7-6; j_call: TRBJ1-5; cdr3_aa: CASSPKTASGNQPQHF; cdr3_nt: TGTGCCAGCAGCCCGAAGACAGCAAGCGGCAATCAGCCCCAGCATTTT
d_call: .; clone_size: few; v_call: TRBV12-3/TRBV12-4; j_call: TRBJ2-1; cdr3_aa: CASSFSFSGGHLPYNEQFF; cdr3_nt: TGTGCCAGCAGTTTTAGTTTTTCGGGTGGACATTTACCCTACAATGAGCAGTTCTTC
d_call: TRBD1; clone_size: .; v_call: TRBV27; j_call: TRBJ2-7; cdr3_aa: CASSNGTGLREQYF; cdr3_nt: TGTGCCAGCAGTAACGGGACAGGATTGCGGGAGCAGTACTTC
d_call: .; clone_size: .; v_call: TRBV27; j_call: TRBJ2-1; cdr3_aa: CASSYGGGNNEQFF; cdr3_nt: TGTGCCAGCAGTTACGGGGGCGGCAACAATGAGCAGTTCTTC
d_call: TRBD1; clone_size: many; v_call: TRBV7-9; j_call: TRBJ2-6; cdr3_aa: CASSSPGQESGANVLTF; cdr3_nt: TGTGCCAGCAGCTCACCGGGACAGGAGTCTGGGGCCAACGTCCTGACTTTC
d_call: .; clone_size: .; v_call: TRBV10-1; j_call: TRBJ1-1; cdr3_aa: CASSDPRSEAFF; cdr3_nt: TGCGCCAGCAGTGACCCGAGGTCCGAAGCTTTCTTT
d_call: .; clone_size: few; v_call: TRBV6-2/TRBV6-3; j_call: TRBJ1-6; cdr3_aa: CASTLYENSPLHF; cdr3_nt: TGTGCCAGCACCCTCTATGAAAATTCACCCCTCCACTTT
d_call: .; clone_size: .; v_call: TRBV20-1; j_call: TRBJ2-7; cdr3_aa: CSARTATSYEQYF; cdr3_nt: TGCAGTGCTAGAACGGCGACTTCCTACGAGCAGTACTTC
d_call: .; clone_size: .; v_call: TRBV9; j_call: TRBJ1-2; cdr3_aa: CASSVRSRGYTF; cdr3_nt: TGTGCCAGCAGCGTCCGGAGCCGTGGCTACACCTTC
d_call: .; clone_size: many; v_call: TRBV6-6; j_call: TRBJ2-1; cdr3_aa: CASSYSPPGTPWNEQFF; cdr3_nt: TGTGCCAGCAGTTACTCACCCCCCGGGACACCCTGGAATGAGCAGTTCTTC
d_call: .; clone_size: .; v_call: TRBV29-1; j_call: TRBJ2-1; cdr3_aa: CSVNYYNEQFF; cdr3_nt: TGCAGCGTTAATTATTACAATGAGCAGTTCTTC
d_call: TRBD2; clone_size: few; v_call: TRBV12-3/TRBV12-4; j_call: TRBJ2-1; cdr3_aa: CASSLSGRLAGSSNYNEQFF; cdr3_nt: TGTGCCAGCAGTTTATCTGGGAGACTAGCGGGGAGTTCAAACTACAATGAGCAGTTCTTC
d_call: .; clone_size: .; v_call: TRBV27; j_call: TRBJ1-5; cdr3_aa: CASSTRDFYSNQPQHF; cdr3_nt: TGTGCCAGCAGTACCCGGGATTTTTATAGCAATCAGCCCCAGCATTTT
d_call: .; clone_size: .; v_call: TRBV27; j_call: TRBJ1-4; cdr3_aa: CASSFAPIATNEKLFF; cdr3_nt: TGTGCCAGCAGTTTCGCTCCCATAGCAACTAATGAAAAACTGTTTTTT
d_call: .; clone_size: .; v_call: TRBV20-1; j_call: TRBJ2-2; cdr3_aa: CSARDLWTEDTGELFF; cdr3_nt: TGCAGTGCTAGGGACCTCTGGACAGAGGACACCGGGGAGCTGTTTTTT
d_call: TRBD1; clone_size: .; v_call: TRBV6-1; j_call: TRBJ2-3; cdr3_aa: CASSPFEGAGTDTQYF; cdr3_nt: TGTGCCAGCAGCCCCTTTGAGGGGGCAGGCACAGATACGCAGTATTTT
d_call: .; clone_size: many; v_call: TRBV27; j_call: TRBJ1-1; cdr3_aa: CASNRGSNTEAFF; cdr3_nt: TGTGCCAGCAATCGGGGCAGCAACACTGAAGCTTTCTTT
d_call: .; clone_size: .; v_call: TRBV5-6; j_call: TRBJ2-1; cdr3_aa: CASRIRQSSYNEQFF; cdr3_nt: TGTGCCTCCAGAATTCGGCAGAGCTCCTACAATGAGCAGTTCTTC
d_call: TRBD2; clone_size: .; v_call: TRBV15; j_call: TRBJ2-1; cdr3_aa: CATSWRAGEPNEQFF; cdr3_nt: TGTGCCACCAGCTGGAGGGCGGGGGAACCCAATGAGCAGTTCTTC
d_call: TRBD1; clone_size: once; v_call: TRBV7-9; j_call: TRBJ2-1; cdr3_aa: CASSTTTGVRYNEQFF; cdr3_nt: TGTGCCAGCAGCACGACCACAGGGGTTAGATACAATGAGCAGTTCTTC
d_call: .; clone_size: .; v_call: TRBV14; j_call: TRBJ1-1; cdr3_aa: CASSQDWNVRTEAFF; cdr3_nt: TGTGCCAGCAGCCAAGACTGGAATGTTCGCACTGAAGCTTTCTTT
d_call: .; clone_size: few; v_call: TRBV7-4; j_call: TRBJ2-7; cdr3_aa: CASSVELRPYEQYF; cdr3_nt: TGTGCCAGCAGCGTCGAGCTTAGACCTTACGAGCAGTACTTC
d_call: .; clone_size: .; v_call: TRBV7-6; j_call: TRBJ1-2; cdr3_aa: CASSPEGGLGYTF; cdr3_nt: TGTGCCAGCAGCCCTGAGGGGGGGCTTGGCTACACCTTC
d_call: .; clone_size: .; v_call: TRBV2; j_call: TRBJ1-4; cdr3_aa: CASTTLPGGINEKLFF; cdr3_nt: TGTGCCAGCACCACTCTCCCCGGGGGGATTAATGAAAAACTGTTTTTT
d_call: .; clone_size: few; v_call: TRBV6-2/TRBV6-3; j_call: TRBJ2-6; cdr3_aa: CASSLWGQGANVLTF; cdr3_nt: TGTGCCAGCAGTTTGTGGGGGCAAGGGGCCAACGTCCTGACTTTC
d_call: TRBD2; clone_size: .; v_call: TRBV18; j_call: TRBJ2-3; cdr3_aa: CASSPPLPAGGLDTQYF; cdr3_nt: TGTGCCAGCTCACCACCTCTCCCAGCGGGGGGGTTGGATACGCAGTATTTT
d_call: .; clone_size: .; v_call: TRBV19; j_call: TRBJ1-5; cdr3_aa: CASTEGDESNQPQHF; cdr3_nt: TGTGCCAGTACAGAAGGGGATGAGAGCAATCAGCCCCAGCATTTT
d_call: TRBD1; clone_size: few; v_call: TRBV7-6; j_call: TRBJ2-7; cdr3_aa: CASSLGQLGTDYEQYF; cdr3_nt: TGTGCCAGCAGCTTGGGACAGCTGGGAACCGACTACGAGCAGTACTTC
d_call: TRBD1; clone_size: .; v_call: TRBV20-1; j_call: TRBJ2-5; cdr3_aa: CSASTGGRETQYF; cdr3_nt: TGCAGTGCCTCGACAGGGGGCAGAGAGACCCAGTACTTC
d_call: TRBD2; clone_size: .; v_call: TRBV6-5; j_call: TRBJ2-1; cdr3_aa: CASSYSMPSGALDEQFF; cdr3_nt: TGTGCCAGCAGTTACTCGATGCCTAGCGGGGCTCTCGATGAGCAGTTCTTC
d_call: TRBD1; clone_size: .; v_call: TRBV4-3; j_call: TRBJ2-1; cdr3_aa: CASSPQNWTGGSYNEQFF; cdr3_nt: TGCGCCAGCAGCCCGCAGAACTGGACAGGGGGCTCCTACAATGAGCAGTTCTTC
d_call: .; clone_size: .; v_call: TRBV4-1; j_call: TRBJ2-2; cdr3_aa: CASSQERGAMNTGELFF; cdr3_nt: TGCGCCAGCAGCCAAGAGAGAGGGGCCATGAACACCGGGGAGCTGTTTTTT
d_call: TRBD1; clone_size: .; v_call: TRBV6-2/TRBV6-3; j_call: TRBJ1-2; cdr3_aa: CASRTPRTGLNYGYTF; cdr3_nt: TGTGCCAGCAGAACTCCCCGGACAGGGCTCAACTATGGCTACACCTTC
d_call: .; clone_size: few; v_call: TRBV12-3/TRBV12-4; j_call: TRBJ2-3; cdr3_aa: CASSLTGRSHGSTDTQYF; cdr3_nt: TGTGCCAGCAGTCTTACCGGACGGAGTCATGGAAGCACAGATACGCAGTATTTT
d_call: .; clone_size: .; v_call: TRBV10-3; j_call: TRBJ2-3; cdr3_aa: CAISETGTKEYF; cdr3_nt: TGTGCCATCAGTGAGACCGGGACAAAAGAGTATTTT
d_call: .; clone_size: many; v_call: TRBV7-8; j_call: TRBJ1-1; cdr3_aa: CASSLLMRWAETNTEAFF; cdr3_nt: TGTGCCAGCAGCTTGTTAATGCGGTGGGCAGAAACGAACACTGAAGCTTTCTTT
d_call: .; clone_size: many; v_call: TRBV7-8; j_call: TRBJ2-1; cdr3_aa: CASSLEALDYPDHEQFF; cdr3_nt: TGTGCCAGCAGCTTAGAGGCACTGGACTACCCCGACCATGAGCAGTTCTTC
d_call: TRBD1; clone_size: few; v_call: TRBV5-5; j_call: TRBJ1-1; cdr3_aa: CASSWTGAHTEAFF; cdr3_nt: TGTGCCAGCAGCTGGACAGGGGCTCACACTGAAGCTTTCTTT
d_call: TRBD2; clone_size: once; v_call: TRBV6-1; j_call: TRBJ2-7; cdr3_aa: CASSARGVNSYEQYF; cdr3_nt: TGTGCCAGCAGTGCGCGGGGGGTGAATTCCTACGAGCAGTACTTC
d_call: .; clone_size: few; v_call: TRBV7-3; j_call: TRBJ1-1; cdr3_aa: CASSLRGWTSEAFF; cdr3_nt: TGTGCCAGCAGCTTAAGAGGTTGGACGTCAGAAGCTTTCTTT
d_call: TRBD1; clone_size: .; v_call: TRBV5-6; j_call: TRBJ2-1; cdr3_aa: CASSPWDRFNNEQFF; cdr3_nt: TGTGCCAGCAGCCCCTGGGACAGGTTTAACAATGAGCAGTTCTTC
d_call: .; clone_size: .; v_call: TRBV10-3; j_call: TRBJ2-3; cdr3_aa: CAITGGGGGPDTQYF; cdr3_nt: TGTGCCATCACCGGAGGGGGGGGCGGCCCAGATACGCAGTATTTT
d_call: .; clone_size: .; v_call: TRBV7-9; j_call: TRBJ2-5; cdr3_aa: CASSTTGRETQYF; cdr3_nt: TGTGCCAGCAGCACGACAGGGAGGGAGACCCAGTACTTC
d_call: TRBD1; clone_size: .; v_call: TRBV12-3/TRBV12-4; j_call: TRBJ1-5; cdr3_aa: CASSTHRGAGQPQHF; cdr3_nt: TGTGCCAGCAGTACCCACAGGGGAGCGGGTCAGCCCCAGCATTTT
d_call: TRBD1; clone_size: few; v_call: TRBV7-9; j_call: TRBJ2-1; cdr3_aa: CASSARQGSSYNEQFF; cdr3_nt: TGTGCCAGCAGCGCTCGACAGGGGAGCTCCTACAATGAGCAGTTCTTC